The rows below give T cell receptor beta chains drawn from one sample of a study of technical replicates of blood from a handful of donors. The repertoire was sequenced with immunoSEQ multiplex PCR; TCRdb's copy has only in-frame clones and lacks some. The repertoire consists of about 94,000 clones, with around 95% occurring once and the leading ten covering roughly 0.22%. Sequencing was done on a sample of T cells isolated from PBMCs. These receptors were collected from a human donor in good health. CDR3s include the opening cysteine and the closing phenylalanine or tryptophan. Each record gives: V gene, D gene, clone size, J gene, CDR3 protein, CDR3 DNA. D genes are given only for firm matches. Size is omitted from some rows. Given values are once, few, many or a class for expanded clones.

TRBV10-3,.,once,TRBJ2-5,CAISVAAGGETQYF,TGTGCCATCAGTGTCGCTGCGGGCGGAGAGACCCAGTACTTC
TRBV28,TRBD2,.,TRBJ2-3,CASSFWREVPDTQYF,TGTGCCAGCAGTTTTTGGCGGGAGGTTCCAGATACGCAGTATTTT
TRBV4-2,.,.,TRBJ2-2,CASSQEGGNTGELFF,TGTGCCAGCAGCCAAGAGGGGGGGAACACCGGGGAGCTGTTTTTT
TRBV18,TRBD2,.,TRBJ2-7,CASSPPRGREAEQYF,TGTGCCAGCTCACCACCTCGAGGGAGGGAGGCCGAGCAGTACTTC
TRBV6-1,TRBD1,.,TRBJ1-2,CASIDRVFSYGYTF,TGTGCCAGCATCGACAGGGTTTTTTCCTATGGCTACACCTTC
TRBV28,.,.,TRBJ2-5,CASSLIQQETQYF,TGTGCCAGCAGTTTAATACAGCAAGAGACCCAGTACTTC
TRBV19,.,.,TRBJ1-2,CASKRSVTYGYTF,TGTGCCAGTAAGCGCAGCGTTACCTATGGCTACACCTTC
TRBV28,.,.,TRBJ2-1,CASKAVGGKSSYNEQFF,TGTGCCAGTAAGGCTGTCGGCGGGAAGAGCTCCTACAATGAGCAGTTCTTC
TRBV30,TRBD1,.,TRBJ1-1,CAWRGDSKSTEAFF,TGTGCCTGGAGGGGGGACAGCAAATCCACTGAAGCTTTCTTT
TRBV27,.,.,TRBJ2-7,CASSSVGSRLYEQYF,TGTGCCAGCAGTTCTGTCGGGAGTCGTCTCTACGAGCAGTACTTC
TRBV4-1,TRBD1,.,TRBJ1-5,CASSPTGANQPQHF,TGCGCCAGCAGCCCTACAGGGGCAAATCAGCCCCAGCATTTT
TRBV7-2,TRBD1,.,TRBJ2-4,CASSLRGQGKNIQYF,TGTGCCAGCAGCTTACGCGGACAGGGAAAAAACATTCAGTACTTC
TRBV5-1,TRBD1,.,TRBJ2-1,CASSGQGADNEQFF,TGCGCCAGCAGTGGCCAGGGGGCCGACAATGAGCAGTTCTTC
TRBV5-1,.,.,TRBJ1-2,CASSPRSWTNYGYTF,TGCGCCAGCAGCCCCCGGAGCTGGACAAACTATGGCTACACCTTC
TRBV15,TRBD1,.,TRBJ2-7,CATSREGQGAYEQYF,TGTGCCACCAGCAGAGAGGGACAGGGGGCCTACGAGCAGTACTTC
TRBV14,.,.,TRBJ2-6,CASSSTGANVLTF,TGTGCCAGCAGCTCTACTGGGGCCAACGTCCTGACTTTC
TRBV5-4,TRBD2,.,TRBJ2-7,CASRDDGTSGSYEQYF,TGTGCCAGCAGGGACGACGGGACTAGCGGCTCCTACGAGCAGTACTTC
TRBV14,TRBD1,.,TRBJ1-5,CASSQDPLSGTSGTGPYSNQPQHF,TGTGCCAGCAGCCAAGATCCCCTGAGTGGAACCTCCGGGACAGGACCCTATAGCAATCAGCCCCAGCATTTT
TRBV4-1,.,once,TRBJ1-2,CASSQRENRRGYTF,TGCGCCAGCAGCCAACGGGAGAATCGTCGAGGCTACACCTTC
TRBV6-6,.,.,TRBJ2-3,CASSLRGQLSTDTQYF,TGTGCCAGCAGTCTCCGTGGACAGCTTAGCACAGATACGCAGTATTTT
TRBV11-3,.,.,TRBJ1-6,CASSRGSPLHF,TGTGCCAGTTCACGAGGTTCACCCCTCCACTTT
TRBV27,TRBD2,.,TRBJ2-3,CASSFYAGAGTSSTDTQYF,TGTGCCAGCAGTTTCTACGCGGGAGCCGGAACTTCTAGCACAGATACGCAGTATTTT
TRBV4-1,TRBD2,.,TRBJ2-1,CASSQFGTSGSGEQFF,TGCGCCAGCAGCCAGTTCGGGACTAGCGGGAGCGGTGAGCAGTTCTTC
TRBV25-1,TRBD2,.,TRBJ2-3,CASRGTSGPTDTQYF,TGTGCCAGCAGAGGGACTAGCGGACCCACAGATACGCAGTATTTT
TRBV9,.,.,TRBJ2-5,CASSVGAGFQETQYF,TGTGCCAGCAGCGTAGGAGCAGGTTTCCAAGAGACCCAGTACTTC
TRBV27,TRBD1,.,TRBJ1-2,CATAGRTGGMNGYTF,TGTGCCACCGCCGGAAGGACAGGGGGCATGAATGGCTACACCTTC
TRBV7-6,TRBD2,.,TRBJ2-5,CASSLKLASGTQYF,TGTGCCAGCAGCTTAAAACTAGCGTCTGGGACCCAGTACTTC
TRBV6-1,.,once,TRBJ1-2,CASSEPTLSGLADYGYTF,TGTGCCAGCAGTGAACCCACTCTCTCGGGATTGGCTGACTATGGCTACACCTTC
TRBV6-6,TRBD1,.,TRBJ2-7,CASSPGRGTGFYEQYF,TGTGCCAGCAGCCCCGGTAGGGGGACAGGGTTCTACGAGCAGTACTTC
TRBV29-1,.,.,TRBJ2-1,CSAHDSYNEQFF,TGCAGCGCCCATGACAGCTACAATGAGCAGTTCTTC
TRBV9,.,once,TRBJ1-1,CASSVRGSNTEAFF,TGTGCCAGCAGCGTAAGAGGAAGCAACACTGAAGCTTTCTTT
TRBV4-2,.,.,TRBJ2-7,CASSQDIFSRVVLDYEQYF,TGTGCCAGCAGCCAAGATATCTTTAGTCGGGTAGTCCTGGACTACGAGCAGTACTTC
TRBV7-3,TRBD1,.,TRBJ2-7,CASSLTPGQGPYEQYF,TGTGCCAGCAGCTTAACTCCGGGACAGGGACCCTACGAGCAGTACTTC
TRBV27,.,once,TRBJ2-3,CATSRGYTDTQYF,TGTGCCACCTCAAGGGGGTACACAGATACGCAGTATTTT
TRBV15,TRBD1,.,TRBJ1-1,CATSPPDRDFTEAFF,TGTGCCACCAGCCCTCCAGACAGGGACTTCACTGAAGCTTTCTTT
TRBV19,TRBD1,.,TRBJ2-2,CASSSLTGSTGELFF,TGTGCCAGTAGTTCACTGACAGGGAGCACCGGGGAGCTGTTTTTT
TRBV4-1,.,.,TRBJ1-5,CASSQVVMLQPQHF,TGCGCCAGCAGCCAAGTCGTTATGTTGCAGCCCCAGCATTTT
TRBV5-8,.,.,TRBJ2-2,CASSHRDRTGELFF,TGTGCCAGCAGTCACCGGGATAGGACCGGGGAGCTGTTTTTT
TRBV9,.,once,TRBJ1-2,CASSGEGINYGYTF,TGTGCCAGCAGCGGGGAGGGGATAAACTATGGCTACACCTTC
TRBV16,TRBD2,.,TRBJ2-2,CASSPAIQRGNGELFF,TGTGCCAGCAGCCCGGCAATCCAGCGGGGTAACGGGGAGCTGTTTTTT
TRBV2,.,.,TRBJ1-2,CASRVGQTYGYTF,TGTGCCAGCAGGGTCGGACAGACCTATGGCTACACCTTC
TRBV9,.,.,TRBJ2-2,CASSVEGITGELFF,TGTGCCAGCAGCGTAGAGGGGATCACCGGGGAGCTGTTTTTT
TRBV5-1,.,.,TRBJ2-7,CASSLEERSSYEQYF,TGCGCCAGCAGCTTGGAAGAGCGGTCTTCCTACGAGCAGTACTTC
TRBV19,TRBD1,.,TRBJ1-2,CASSAPGQGNYGYTF,TGTGCCAGTAGTGCCCCGGGACAGGGGAACTATGGCTACACCTTC
TRBV28,TRBD1,.,TRBJ2-7,CASIGTGGDEQYF,TGTGCCAGCATAGGGACAGGGGGGGACGAGCAGTACTTC
TRBV4-1,.,.,TRBJ2-1,CASSHFSGTNNEQFF,TGCGCCAGCAGCCACTTTAGCGGAACAAACAATGAGCAGTTCTTC
TRBV28,.,.,TRBJ2-7,CASSFFYEQYF,TGTGCCAGCAGTTTCTTCTACGAGCAGTACTTC
TRBV11-2,.,.,TRBJ1-1,CASSPGRGHKRLEQTEAFF,TGTGCCAGCAGCCCAGGGAGGGGACACAAACGGCTCGAACAAACTGAAGCTTTCTTT
TRBV25-1,TRBD1,.,TRBJ1-3,CASSEYRGGLSGNTIYF,TGTGCCAGCAGTGAATATAGAGGGGGCCTCTCTGGAAACACCATATATTTT
TRBV9,TRBD2,.,TRBJ2-1,CASSVGGAGVPDEQFF,TGTGCCAGCAGCGTAGGAGGAGCGGGGGTTCCGGATGAGCAGTTCTTC
TRBV15,TRBD2,.,TRBJ2-1,CATSTSRASGGYNEQFF,TGTGCCACCAGCACATCGAGGGCTAGCGGGGGCTACAATGAGCAGTTCTTC
TRBV19,TRBD2,.,TRBJ2-1,CASSPGLAVYNEQFF,TGTGCCAGTAGTCCCGGACTAGCGGTTTACAATGAGCAGTTCTTC
TRBV6-1,.,.,TRBJ1-5,CASSASSVAQPQHF,TGTGCCAGCAGTGCGTCGTCGGTTGCTCAGCCCCAGCATTTT
TRBV7-8,TRBD2,.,TRBJ2-3,CASNLRGGHTDTQYF,TGTGCCAGTAACCTTAGGGGAGGGCATACAGATACGCAGTATTTT
TRBV11-3,.,.,TRBJ2-6,CASSSRVFGYSGANVLTF,TGTGCCAGCAGCTCCAGGGTTTTTGGGTACTCTGGGGCCAACGTCCTGACTTTC